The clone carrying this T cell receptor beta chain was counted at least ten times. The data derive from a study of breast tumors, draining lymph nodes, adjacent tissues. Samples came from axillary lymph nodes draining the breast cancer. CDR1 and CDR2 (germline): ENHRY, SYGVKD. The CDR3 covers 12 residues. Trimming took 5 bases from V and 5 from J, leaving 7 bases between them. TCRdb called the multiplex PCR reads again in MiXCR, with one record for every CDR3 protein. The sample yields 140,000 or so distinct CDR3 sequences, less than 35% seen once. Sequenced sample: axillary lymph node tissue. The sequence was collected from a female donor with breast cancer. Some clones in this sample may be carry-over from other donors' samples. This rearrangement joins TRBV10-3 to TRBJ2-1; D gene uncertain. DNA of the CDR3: TGTGCCATCAGTCGTCAAAACAATGAGCAGTTCTTC. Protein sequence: CAISRQNNEQFF.